Presented here are 16 T cell receptor beta chains from one specimen sequenced in a study of blood T cell repertoires in COVID-19. Here immunoSEQ multiplex PCR was the method, and the copy in TCRdb shows in-frame clones only, minus some. The sample yields 200,000 to 300,000 clones, about 91% seen once. The sequencing sample was made of PBMCs or T cells enriched from blood (not recorded which). Receptors originate from a woman aged 35 to 49 with acute COVID-19.

The V gene is TRBV5-5, the J gene TRBJ2-3; TRBD1 agrees at 8 bases. Trimming cost V 4 bases and J 4 bases; bases outside gene matches: 8. This CDR3 has 15 amino acids. CDR1 is SGHKS and CDR2 is YYEKEE in the germline V gene (reference sequence). DNA of the CDR3: TGTGCCAGCAGCGGGACAGGCTTCCGTCCAGATACGCAGTATTTT. Translated, it gives CASSGTGFRPDTQYF.

This clone has only one observation. The CDR3 here is CATSRGEDLVAKNIQYF. CDR3 DNA: TGTGCCACCAGCAGGGGGGAGGATCTCGTGGCCAAAAACATTCAGTACTTC. The chain carries TRBV15 and TRBJ2-4, with D possibly being TRBD2 (6 bases). From germline, CDR1 is LNHNV and CDR2 YYDKDF (reference sequence). CDR3 length equals 17 residues. Trimming took off 3 bases at V and 1 base at J, with 16 bases between the two ends.

This CDR3 is CAWKAGGNGNQPQHF. The CDR3 DNA sequence: TGTGCCTGGAAGGCCGGGGGGAATGGCAATCAGCCCCAGCATTTT. The rearrangement uses TRBV30 and TRBJ1-5, with a weak D call TRBD1 (5 bases). Germline V gene lookup returns CDR1 GTSNPN and CDR2 SVGIG (reference sequence). This CDR3 region has 15 residues. Deletions cut 4 bases from V and 2 bases from J, with 15 bases between.

The chain employs TRBV7-9 and TRBJ2-3, with D possibly matching TRBD2 (5 bases). CDR1 is SEHNR and CDR2 is FQNEAQ in the germline V gene (reference sequence). The CDR3 length is 13 residues. V lost 4 bases and J lost 3, with 8 bases in between. This CDR3 reads CASSSLGTDTQYF. CDR3 nucleotide sequence: TGTGCCAGCAGCTCACTAGGTACAGATACGCAGTATTTT.

The chain carries TRBV28 and TRBJ2-7, with D hard to call. Trimming cost V 1 base and J 4 bases, with 11 bases left between them. The CDR3 totals 14 residues. CDR1 is MDHEN, CDR2 SYDVKM, per germline. CDR3 sequence (DNA): TGTGCCAGCAGTTTATATTTAGCCGGTTACGAGCAGTACTTC. Protein sequence: CASSLYLAGYEQYF.

The V call is TRBV10-3, the J call TRBJ1-2; 9 positions agree with TRBD1. The V gene's germline CDR1 is ENHRY and CDR2 SYGVKD. This CDR3 region has 13 residues. Trimming at V came to 6 bases and at J to 7 bases, leaving 6 bases not matched to a gene. DNA of the CDR3: TGTGCCATCAGATCCACAGGGGGCCCTGGCTACACCTTC. Translation gives CAIRSTGGPGYTF.

DNA for the CDR3: TGTGCCAGCAGCGTAGGAGCGGGAAATCGAGATACGCAGTATTTT. Its translation: CASSVGAGNRDTQYF. The chain couples TRBV5-4 to TRBJ2-3, with 7 bases aligning to TRBD2. Unmatched junction bases numbered 10, after V lost 4 bases and J lost 5 bases. This CDR3 is built from 15 residues. Germline V CDR1 and CDR2: SGHNT, YYREEE (reference sequence).

This chain joins TRBV28 and TRBJ1-2, with TRBD1 identical over 7 bases. The V and J ends lost 8 bases and 4 bases, in that order; junction bases with no gene match: 4. This CDR3 has 12 amino acids. Per germline, CDR1 MDHEN and CDR2 SYDVKM. CDR3 loop: CASRRDSYGYTF. Written as DNA, the CDR3 is TGTGCCAGCCGCCGGGACAGCTATGGCTACACCTTC.

The chain couples TRBV5-1 to TRBJ2-1, with TRBD2 matching 7 bases. CDR1 is SGHRS, CDR2 YFSETQ, per germline. The length of the CDR3 is 15 residues. V was clipped by 4 bases and J by 7 bases; unmatched bases: 11. The CDR3 sequence: CASSTDGAGVNEQFF. The CDR3 nucleotides are TGCGCCAGCAGCACCGATGGGGCGGGAGTTAATGAGCAGTTCTTC.

This clone was detected once. CDR3 region: CASSPNVGLAVSDTQYF. In nucleotides, the CDR3 is TGTGCCAGCAGCCCAAATGTGGGACTAGCGGTTTCAGATACGCAGTATTTT. The chain recombines TRBV7-9 with TRBJ2-3; 11 bases are shared with TRBD2. Germline V gives CDR1 SEHNR, CDR2 FQNEAQ (reference sequence). The CDR3 has 17 residues. With 5 bases clipped from V and 4 bases from J, the junction kept 11 bases outside the gene matches.

The CDR3 reads CASRQTDTQYF. CDR3 bases: TGTGCCAGCAGACAAACAGATACGCAGTATTTT. The chain uses TRBV11-3 and TRBJ2-3; D remains ambiguous. Germline-derived CDR1 and CDR2 are SGHNT and YENEEA. Deletions cut 6 bases from V and 3 bases from J, with 4 bases between. This CDR3 region has 11 residues.

The chain couples TRBV29-1 to TRBJ2-2; 7 bases agree with TRBD2. With V trimmed by 0 bases and J by 4 bases, 2 bases remained unmatched. This CDR3 comprises 14 residues. In germline, CDR1 is SQVTM, CDR2 ANQGSEA. As DNA, the CDR3 is TGCAGCGTTGAAGAAAGCGGGGCCACCGGGGAGCTGTTTTTT. Protein product: CSVEESGATGELFF.

J is TRBJ2-3 and V is TRBV7-9; 10 bases fit TRBD2. V was pared by 0 bases and J by 6 bases, with 9 bases of the junction left unmatched. This CDR3 is built from 17 residues. CDR1 is SEHNR, CDR2 FQNEAQ, per germline (reference sequence). The CDR3 sequence is CASSLAGLAGVRDTQYF. CDR3 bases: TGTGCCAGCAGCTTAGCGGGTCTAGCGGGGGTCAGGGATACGCAGTATTTT.

The chain employs TRBV24-1 and TRBJ1-5, with 8 positions matching TRBD1. CDR1 KGHDR and CDR2 SFDVKD come from the germline V gene. V lost 2 bases, J lost 5 bases, and 7 bases stayed unmatched. The CDR3 is made up of 16 amino acids. In DNA, the CDR3 is TGTGCCACCAGTGATTCCTACGGACAGGGATATCAGCCCCAGCATTTT. Its protein product is CATSDSYGQGYQPQHF.

V and J are TRBV2 and TRBJ2-1; TRBD1 aligns across 8 bases. From germline, CDR1 is SNHLY and CDR2 FYNNEI. V was clipped by 6 bases and J by 8 bases; unmatched bases: 3. The CDR3 sequence is 12 residues long. CDR3 bases: TGTGCCAGCAGGGGACAGGTCGATGAGCAGTTCTTC. This gives the protein CASRGQVDEQFF.

The V call is TRBV18, the J call TRBJ2-3; D is uncertain. V shed 0 bases and J shed 9 bases, with 13 bases lying between them. Per germline, CDR1 KGHSH and CDR2 LQKENI. This CDR3 comprises 14 residues. The CDR3 bases are TGTGCCAGCTCACCACCGAATGAACTGGGCACGCAGTATTTT. Its protein is CASSPPNELGTQYF. The complete variable domain, with remaining parts taken from reference TRBV18 and TRBJ2-3, reads NAGVMQNPRHLVRRRGQEARLRCSPMKGHSHVYWYRQLPEEGLKFMVYLQKENIIDESGMPKERFSAEFPKEGPSILRIQQVVRGDSAAYFCASSPPNELGTQYFGPGTRLTVL.